This passage covers 12 T cell receptor beta chains from one sample sequenced in a study of shared clonotypes between healthy human individuals. Assay used: immunoSEQ multiplex PCR; TCRdb lists only in-frame clones, some missing. The sample comprises over a million clones, roughly 96% of which are singletons, and over 1% rests with the top ten. Source material: naive CD4+ T cells sorted from blood. Documented subset: CD45RA+ positively selected. All receptors come from a young man in good health.

The chain couples TRBV11-2 to TRBJ1-1; no definite D call. Germline V gives CDR1 SGHAT, CDR2 FQNNGV. The CDR3 spans 14 residues. Trimming pared 4 bases from V and 5 bases from J, leaving 14 bases between. The CDR3 sequence is CASSSLRVWTEAFF. The CDR3 DNA sequence: TGTGCCAGCAGCTCCCTGAGGGTGTGGACTGAAGCTTTCTTT. Based on the CDR3 plus reference TRBV11-2 and TRBJ1-1, the full variable domain is EAGVAQSPRYKIIEKRQSVAFWCNPISGHATLYWYQQILGQGPKLLIQFQNNGVVDDSQLPKDRFSAERLKGVDSTLKIQPAKLEDSAVYLCASSSLRVWTEAFFGQGTRLTVV.

This clone was found once. V usage is TRBV11-2 and J usage is TRBJ2-1; 8 nucleotides line up with TRBD2. The CDR3 totals 15 residues. The V and J ends lost 1 base and 5 bases, in that order; junction bases with no gene match: 4. The germline V gene encodes CDR1 SGHAT and CDR2 FQNNGV. CDR3 in DNA: TGTGCCAGCAGCTTAGTCGGGACTAGTAACAATGAGCAGTTCTTC. Translated: CASSLVGTSNNEQFF.

The V gene is TRBV9, the J gene TRBJ1-3; D gene uncertain. Deletions cut 3 bases from V and 2 bases from J, with 18 bases between. The length of the CDR3 is 17 residues. Germline CDR1 is SGDLS and CDR2 is YYNGEE. The CDR3 here is CASSAHSIQAPGNTIYF. The CDR3 region has the DNA TGTGCCAGCAGCGCCCACTCGATCCAGGCTCCTGGAAACACCATATATTTT.

The rearrangement uses TRBV7-6 and TRBJ1-1; no firm D call. V was trimmed by 4 bases and J by 3 bases, leaving 6 bases between them. There are 12 residues in the CDR3. Germline V lookup: CDR1 SGHVS, CDR2 FNYEAQ. The CDR3 coding sequence is TGTGCCAGCAGCTCTCAATACACTGAAGCTTTCTTT. Protein product: CASSSQYTEAFF.

This clone was recorded once. The chain recombines TRBV10-1 with TRBJ2-1, with D possibly being TRBD2 (6 bases). Germline CDR1 and CDR2: WNHNN and SYGVQD (reference sequence). Trimming removed 4 bases at V and 9 bases at J, with 16 bases between. This CDR3 is 14 amino acids long. The DNA for the CDR3 is TGCGCCAGCAGTGTCGTGGGGGGTCGGGGTGAGCAGTTCTTC. It is translated as CASSVVGGRGEQFF.

V is TRBV18 and J is TRBJ2-3; 7 positions match TRBD1. The CDR3 loop spans 13 amino acids. The V gene's germline CDR1 is KGHSH and CDR2 LQKENI. V was pared by 2 bases and J by 10 bases, with 6 bases of the junction left unmatched. This CDR3 is CASSPKGGQAQYF. Written as DNA, the CDR3 is TGTGCCAGCTCACCAAAAGGGGGCCAGGCGCAGTATTTT.

The rearrangement joins TRBV19 to TRBJ2-3, with 10 bases that match TRBD2. CDR1 and CDR2 from the germline V gene are LNHDA and SQIVND (reference sequence). This CDR3 comprises 18 residues. After removal of 3 bases from V and 0 bases from J, the junction contained 9 bases not matched to a gene. In DNA form, the CDR3 reads TGTGCCAGTAGTATCAGTCCGCTAGCGGGAGTTAGCACAGATACGCAGTATTTT. Translating it yields CASSISPLAGVSTDTQYF.

The chain recombines TRBV7-6 with TRBJ1-2; TRBD1 agrees at 7 bases. This CDR3 spans 13 amino acids. The V and J ends lost 5 bases and 7 bases, in that order; junction bases with no gene match: 7. The germline V gene encodes CDR1 SGHVS and CDR2 FNYEAQ. Here the CDR3 DNA reads TGTGCCAGCAGCACGGGACAGACGGGTGGCTACACCTTC. Protein product: CASSTGQTGGYTF.

V gene TRBV11-2 combines with J gene TRBJ1-1; 7 positions match TRBD1. CDR3 length: 15 residues. Germline trimming cut 4 bases from V and 1 base from J; bases unmatched to any gene: 6. CDR1 is SGHAT and CDR2 is FQNNGV in the germline V gene. CDR3 amino acids: CASSSAGTENTEAFF. CDR3 bases: TGTGCCAGCAGCTCGGCCGGGACAGAGAACACTGAAGCTTTCTTT.

J is TRBJ2-1 and V is TRBV10-3; D perhaps matches TRBD1 (8 bases). Trimming shortened V by 2 bases and J by 3 bases, and 20 bases separated the two germline ends. Germline V gene sequence: CDR1 ENHRY, CDR2 SYGVKD. The CDR3 extends over 18 amino acids. CDR3 sequence (DNA): TGTGCCATCAGTGAGGACAGGGGAGGGGTTCAGTTCTACAATGAGCAGTTCTTC. Amino acids: CAISEDRGGVQFYNEQFF.

Regarding this clone: At one boundary the junction diverges from the germline segment, which might be a read error. The chain joins TRBV10-3 to TRBJ2-5; 11 bases agree with TRBD1. Germline lookup yields CDR1 ENHRY and CDR2 SYGVKD. CDR3 length: 13 residues. CDR3 bases: TGTGCCATCAGAGAACTCCGGGACAGGGGGTCGCACTTC. Translation gives CAIRELRDRGSHF.

V gene TRBV14 combines with J gene TRBJ2-2; no firm D call. From germline, CDR1 is SGHDN and CDR2 FVKESK. The CDR3 has 13 residues. Trimming removed 4 bases from V and 5 bases from J, with 8 bases in between. The CDR3, as DNA: TGTGCCAGCAGCCTGGTGAGGACCGGGGAGCTGTTTTTT. Residues: CASSLVRTGELFF.